Sequencing of this T cell receptor beta chain was carried out in a study of OX40 agonist ivuxolimab in advanced cancers. Overall study: Partial responses were observed in three patients, of whom one had hepatocellular carcinoma and two had cutaneous melanoma. Regarding the study as a whole: At doses 0.1 to 3.0 mg/kg, CD4+ and CD8+ clones expanded.

Produced via immunoSEQ multiplex PCR; TCRdb's table is partial and in-frame only. The data contain 70,000 or so clones, 84% of them seen just once; the ten biggest clones take up around 0.75%. The CDR3 sequence is 16 residues long. V lost 5 bases and J lost 2; bases outside the gene matches: 6. The V gene's germline CDR1 is LNHDA and CDR2 SQIVND (reference sequence). Comment on this clone: Its antigen remains unidentified.

The receptor was derived from an adult with an advanced solid tumor such as melanoma, head and neck, liver or kidney cancer. The chain has TRBV19 and TRBJ2-1, with 10 bases aligning to TRBD2. The sample here was CD4+ or CD8+ T cells sorted from blood, taken in a trial of the OX40 agonist ivuxolimab. CDR3 nucleotide sequence: TGTGCCAGTAGTCGTCCTAGCGGGAGAACCTACAATGAGCAGTTCTTC. Residues: CASSRPSGRTYNEQFF. The full variable domain, in which reference TRBV19 and TRBJ2-1 provide the parts outside the CDR3, is DGGITQSPKYLFRKEGQNVTLSCEQNLNHDAMYWYRQDPGQGLRLIYYSQIVNDFQKGDIAEGYSVSREKKESFPLTVTSAQKNPTAFYLCASSRPSGRTYNEQFFGPGTRLTVL.